Below are 11 T cell receptor beta chains sequenced from a single sample in a study of response to subunit inactivated influenza vaccine. MiXCR, run by TCRdb on the RT-PCR reads, gives a single entry per CDR3 protein. Seen here are roughly 550,000 distinct CDR3 sequences, approximately 20% observed once, and the top ten hold about 3%. The same data also went into a second study, on T cells expressing NK-cell markers. According to that study: Scientists made TCR beta cDNA using 5'RACE template switching with UMIs.

This specimen consisted of CD4+ T cells sorted from PBMCs, obtained roughly 13 days after vaccination. The receptors were sampled from a man aged 50-60 years who received an inactivated influenza vaccine.

The chain recombines TRBV7-2 with TRBJ2-7; possibly TRBD1 or TRBD2 for D (5 bases each). CDR3 length equals 14 residues. V lost 5 bases and J lost 4, with 15 bases in between. Looked up from germline, CDR1 is SGHTA and CDR2 is FQGNSA. CDR3 in DNA: TGTGCCAGCAGCCCCCGGGGACGTACGTACGAGCAGTACTTC. As protein: CASSPRGRTYEQYF.

The rearrangement joins TRBV20-1 to TRBJ2-5, with 9 bases aligning to TRBD2. The CDR3 is made up of 12 amino acids. The germline V gene has CDR1 DFQATT and CDR2 SNEGSKA (reference sequence). After removal of 5 bases from V and 5 bases from J, the junction contained 3 bases not matched to a gene. The CDR3 nucleotides read TGCAGTGCTCCGGGACTAGCCGAGACCCAGTACTTC. It encodes CSAPGLAETQYF.

The sample holds a few counts of this clonotype. The chain uses TRBV12-3 or TRBV12-4 and TRBJ1-1; D unresolved. Between the trimmed V and J ends, which lost 3 bases and 5 bases, there was a span of 19 bases. The CDR3 runs to 16 residues. CDR3 region: CASSFGSRRVQTEAFF. CDR3 in DNA: TGTGCCAGCAGTTTCGGCTCGAGGCGGGTACAGACTGAAGCTTTCTTT.

This clonotype was detected only a few times. V usage is TRBV6-1 and J usage is TRBJ1-1; D unresolved. V shed 6 bases and J shed 5 bases, with 28 bases lying between them. Germline CDR1 is MNHNS and CDR2 is SASEGT. The CDR3 length is 18 residues. The CDR3 region is CASSDRFAYVTLPTEAFF. In nucleotides, the CDR3 is TGTGCCAGCAGCGATAGATTCGCCTATGTAACTCTCCCTACTGAAGCTTTCTTT.

Only one count was recorded for this clonotype. The V gene is TRBV2, the J gene TRBJ2-7; tentatively, D is TRBD1 or TRBD2 (5 bases each). Germline CDR1 reads SNHLY; CDR2 reads FYNNEI. CDR3 length: 13 amino acids. Trimming took 11 bases from V and 2 from J, leaving 16 bases between them. The CDR3 sequence is CASPGAEPYEQYF. In DNA, the CDR3 is TGTGCCTCCCCCGGGGCCGAACCCTACGAGCAGTACTTC.

The chain carries TRBV20-1 and TRBJ2-7, with D possibly matching TRBD1 (6 bases). The CDR3 contains 15 residues. Germline CDR1 reads DFQATT; CDR2 reads SNEGSKA (reference sequence). V shed 1 base and J shed 3 bases, with 16 bases lying between them. Written as DNA, the CDR3 is TGCAGTGCTAGAGGTTTCGGACAGTCTTACTACGAGCAGTACTTC. It codes for CSARGFGQSYYEQYF.

The gene calls are TRBV12-3 or TRBV12-4 and TRBJ2-1; D possibly corresponds to TRBD2 (6 bases). The CDR3 is made up of 17 amino acids. The V and J ends lost 4 bases and 1 base respectively, with 17 bases between them. In DNA, the CDR3 is TGTGCCAGCAGTTCACTGGTCCGGGACTCTTCCTACAATGAGCAGTTCTTC. Amino acid sequence: CASSSLVRDSSYNEQFF.

The chain uses TRBV4-2 and TRBJ2-1; 7 bases map to TRBD1. Unmatched junction bases numbered 8, after V lost 4 bases and J lost 5 bases. Germline loops: CDR1 LGHNA, CDR2 YNFKEQ. The CDR3 spans 15 residues. The CDR3: CASSLVRDSNNEQFF. In DNA, the CDR3 is TGTGCCAGCAGCCTCGTCCGGGACAGTAACAATGAGCAGTTCTTC.

The V call is TRBV10-3, the J call TRBJ2-7; D call uncertain. Between the trimmed V and J ends, which lost 2 bases and 2 bases, there was a span of 4 bases. In germline, CDR1 is ENHRY, CDR2 SYGVKD. The CDR3 runs 12 residues. DNA for the CDR3: TGTGCCATCAGTGAGACCGCCTACGAGCAGTACTTC. Translating gives CAISETAYEQYF.

V gene TRBV7-8 combines with J gene TRBJ1-6; D not resolved. V lost 5 bases, J lost 5 bases, and 16 bases lay in between. Germline CDR1 and CDR2: SGHVS and FQNEAQ. The CDR3 covers 16 residues. CDR3 in amino acids: CASSLPPSGNNSPLHF. CDR3 coding DNA: TGTGCCAGCAGCCTTCCCCCATCCGGGAATAATTCACCCCTCCACTTT.

The sample holds a few counts of this clonotype. This chain uses TRBV12-3 or TRBV12-4 with TRBJ2-7, with a tentative D call TRBD2 (5 bases). Trimming stripped 4 bases from V and 3 bases from J, with 13 bases between. The CDR3 runs to 14 residues. CDR3 sequence: CASSSGLVSYEQYF. For the CDR3, the DNA is TGTGCCAGCAGTTCGGGGTTAGTGAGCTACGAGCAGTACTTC.